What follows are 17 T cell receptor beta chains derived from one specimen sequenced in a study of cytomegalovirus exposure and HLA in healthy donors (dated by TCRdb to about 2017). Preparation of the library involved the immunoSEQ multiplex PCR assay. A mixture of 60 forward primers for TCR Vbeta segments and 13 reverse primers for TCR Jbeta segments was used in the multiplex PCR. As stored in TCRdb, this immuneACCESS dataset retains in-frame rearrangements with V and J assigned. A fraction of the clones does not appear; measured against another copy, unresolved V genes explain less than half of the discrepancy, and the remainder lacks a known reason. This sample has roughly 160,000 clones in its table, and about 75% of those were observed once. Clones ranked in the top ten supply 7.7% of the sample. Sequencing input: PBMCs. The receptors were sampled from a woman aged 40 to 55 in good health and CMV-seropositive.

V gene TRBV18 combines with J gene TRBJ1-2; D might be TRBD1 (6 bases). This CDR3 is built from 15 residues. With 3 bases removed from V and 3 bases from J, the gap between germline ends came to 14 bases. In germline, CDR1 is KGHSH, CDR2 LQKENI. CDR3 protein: CASSPQGQGHYGYTF. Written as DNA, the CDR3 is TGTGCCAGCTCACCCCAGGGGCAGGGACACTATGGCTACACCTTC.

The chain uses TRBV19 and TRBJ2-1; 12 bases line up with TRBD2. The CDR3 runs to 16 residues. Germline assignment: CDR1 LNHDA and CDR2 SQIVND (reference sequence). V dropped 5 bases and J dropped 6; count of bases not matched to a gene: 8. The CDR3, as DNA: TGTGCCAGTAGTCCTAGCGGGAGGGCCAATCGCAATGAGCAGTTCTTC. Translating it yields CASSPSGRANRNEQFF. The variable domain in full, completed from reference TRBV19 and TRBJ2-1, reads DGGITQSPKYLFRKEGQNVTLSCEQNLNHDAMYWYRQDPGQGLRLIYYSQIVNDFQKGDIAEGYSVSREKKESFPLTVTSAQKNPTAFYLCASSPSGRANRNEQFFGPGTRLTVL.

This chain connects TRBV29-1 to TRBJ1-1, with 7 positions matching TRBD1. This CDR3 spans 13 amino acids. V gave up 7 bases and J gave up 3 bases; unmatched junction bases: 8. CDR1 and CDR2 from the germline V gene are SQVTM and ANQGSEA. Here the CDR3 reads CSGRQGSDTEAFF. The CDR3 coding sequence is TGCAGCGGCCGACAGGGATCGGACACTGAAGCTTTCTTT.

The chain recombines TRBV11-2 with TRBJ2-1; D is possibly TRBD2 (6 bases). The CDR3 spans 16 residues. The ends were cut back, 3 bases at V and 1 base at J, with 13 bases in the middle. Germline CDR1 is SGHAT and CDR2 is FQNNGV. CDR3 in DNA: TGTGCCAGCAGCTTCGCCGAGCGGGTGTCCTACAATGAGCAGTTCTTC. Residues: CASSFAERVSYNEQFF.

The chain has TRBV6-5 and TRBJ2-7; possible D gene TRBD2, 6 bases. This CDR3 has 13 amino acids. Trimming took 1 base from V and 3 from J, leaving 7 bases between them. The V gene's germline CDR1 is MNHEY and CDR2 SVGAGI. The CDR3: CASSYFGSYEQYF. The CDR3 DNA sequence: TGTGCCAGCAGTTACTTCGGGAGCTACGAGCAGTACTTC.

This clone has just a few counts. The CDR3: CASSQAVYNEQFF. Here the CDR3 DNA reads TGCGCCAGCAGCCAAGCAGTCTACAATGAGCAGTTCTTC. The J gene is TRBJ2-1, the V gene TRBV4-1; no reliable D call. There are 13 residues in the CDR3. Trimming removed 1 base at V and 3 bases at J, with 4 bases between. In germline, CDR1 is MGHRA, CDR2 YSYEKL.

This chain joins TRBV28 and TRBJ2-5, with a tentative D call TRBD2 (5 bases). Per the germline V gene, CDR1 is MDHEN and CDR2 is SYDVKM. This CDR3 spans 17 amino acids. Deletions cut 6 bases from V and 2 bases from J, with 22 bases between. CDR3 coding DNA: TGTGCCAGCAGCCTCCCCCCGACTATAACTAGTCAAGAGACCCAGTACTTC. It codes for CASSLPPTITSQETQYF.

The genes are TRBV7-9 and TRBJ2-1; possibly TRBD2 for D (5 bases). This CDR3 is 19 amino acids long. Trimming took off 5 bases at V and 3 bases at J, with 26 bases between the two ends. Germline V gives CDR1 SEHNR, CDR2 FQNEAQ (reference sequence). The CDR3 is CASSPPPGGRHEGYNEQFF. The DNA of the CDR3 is TGTGCCAGCAGCCCTCCCCCGGGCGGCCGGCACGAGGGCTACAATGAGCAGTTCTTC.

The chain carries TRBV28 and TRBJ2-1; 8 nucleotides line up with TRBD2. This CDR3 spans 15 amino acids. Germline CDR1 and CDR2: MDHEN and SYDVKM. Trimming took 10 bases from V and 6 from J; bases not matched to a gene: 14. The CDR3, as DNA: TGTGCCATCTCAAGGGTGACTAGCGATCTCAATGAGCAGTTCTTC. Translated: CAISRVTSDLNEQFF.

Here the CDR3 reads CASSVIGLAENEQFF. CDR3 nucleotide sequence: TGTGCCAGCAGTGTTATAGGACTAGCGGAGAATGAGCAGTTCTTC. This sequence joins TRBV28 and TRBJ2-1, with TRBD2 matching over 10 bases. Germline CDR1 MDHEN, CDR2 SYDVKM. The CDR3 has 15 amino acids. Unmatched junction bases numbered 8, after V lost 5 bases and J lost 7 bases.

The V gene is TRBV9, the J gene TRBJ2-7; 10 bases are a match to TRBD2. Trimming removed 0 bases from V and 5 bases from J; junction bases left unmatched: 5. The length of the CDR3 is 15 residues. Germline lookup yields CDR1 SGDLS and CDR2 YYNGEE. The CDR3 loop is CASSVGAGGPDEQYF. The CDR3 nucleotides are TGTGCCAGCAGCGTAGGAGCGGGAGGGCCCGACGAGCAGTACTTC.

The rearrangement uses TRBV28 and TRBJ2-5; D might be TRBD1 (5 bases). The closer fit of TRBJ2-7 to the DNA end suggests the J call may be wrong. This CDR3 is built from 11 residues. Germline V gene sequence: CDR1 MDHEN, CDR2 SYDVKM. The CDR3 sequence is CASSRQYEQYF. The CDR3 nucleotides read TGTGCCAGCAGTCGACAGTACGAGCAGTACTTC.

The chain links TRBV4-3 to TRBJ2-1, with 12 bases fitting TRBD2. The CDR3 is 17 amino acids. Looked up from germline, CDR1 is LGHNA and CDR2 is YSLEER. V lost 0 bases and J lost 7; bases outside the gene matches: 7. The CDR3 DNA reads TGCGCCAGCAGCCAAGATCGAGGACTAGCGGGATCAAATGAGCAGTTCTTC. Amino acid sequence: CASSQDRGLAGSNEQFF.

The DNA for the CDR3 is TGTGCCAGCAGTTTAGTGGGACAGGGAACCTACGAGCAGTACTTC. Translated: CASSLVGQGTYEQYF. The chain links TRBV28 to TRBJ2-7; the match to TRBD1 covers 9 bases. J lost 2 bases, V lost 2 bases, and 4 bases had no gene match. The CDR3 is made up of 15 amino acids. CDR1 MDHEN and CDR2 SYDVKM come from the germline V gene. Supplemented by reference TRBV28 and TRBJ2-7, the full variable domain reads DVKVTQSSRYLVKRTGEKVFLECVQDMDHENMFWYRQDPGLGLRLIYFSYDVKMKEKGDIPEGYSVSREKKERFSLILESASTNQTSMYLCASSLVGQGTYEQYFGPGTRLTVT.

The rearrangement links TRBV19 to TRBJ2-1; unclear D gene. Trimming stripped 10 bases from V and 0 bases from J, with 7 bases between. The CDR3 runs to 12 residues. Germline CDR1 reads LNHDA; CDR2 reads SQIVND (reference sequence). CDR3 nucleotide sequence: TGTGCCACCCAGCGCTCCTACAATGAGCAGTTCTTC. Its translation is CATQRSYNEQFF. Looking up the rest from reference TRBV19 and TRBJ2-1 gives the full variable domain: DGGITQSPKYLFRKEGQNVTLSCEQNLNHDAMYWYRQDPGQGLRLIYYSQIVNDFQKGDIAEGYSVSREKKESFPLTVTSAQKNPTAFYLCATQRSYNEQFFGPGTRLTVL.

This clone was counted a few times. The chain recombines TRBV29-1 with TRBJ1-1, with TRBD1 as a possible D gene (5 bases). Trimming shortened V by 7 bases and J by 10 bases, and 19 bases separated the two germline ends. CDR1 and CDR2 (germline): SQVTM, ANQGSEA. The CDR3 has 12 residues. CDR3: CSAGQGGRVAFF. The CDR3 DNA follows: TGCAGCGCTGGACAAGGCGGTCGGGTAGCTTTCTTT.

The CDR3 DNA reads TGTGCCACCTCGGAGGGTAGCCGAGGTTGGGATACGCAGTATTTT. Translated: CATSEGSRGWDTQYF. This sequence joins TRBV19 and TRBJ2-3; D may be TRBD2 (6 bases). Germline CDR1 is LNHDA and CDR2 is SQIVND (reference sequence). The CDR3 totals 15 residues. Trimming removed 10 bases from V and 6 bases from J, with 23 bases in between.